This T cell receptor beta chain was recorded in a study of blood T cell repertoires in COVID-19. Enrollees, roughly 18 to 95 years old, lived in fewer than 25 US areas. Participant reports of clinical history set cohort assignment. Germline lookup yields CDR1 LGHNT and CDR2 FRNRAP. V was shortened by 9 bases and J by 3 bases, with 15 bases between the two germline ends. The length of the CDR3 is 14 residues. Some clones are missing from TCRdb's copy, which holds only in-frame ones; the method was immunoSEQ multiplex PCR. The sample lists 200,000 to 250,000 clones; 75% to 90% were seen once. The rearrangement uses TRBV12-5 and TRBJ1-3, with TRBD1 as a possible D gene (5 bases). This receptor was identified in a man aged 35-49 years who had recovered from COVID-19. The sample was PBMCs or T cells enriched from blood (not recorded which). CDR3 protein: CASGGGGVGNTIYF. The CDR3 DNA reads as TGTGCTAGCGGGGGGGGAGGAGTTGGAAACACCATATATTTT. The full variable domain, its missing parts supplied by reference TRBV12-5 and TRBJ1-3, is DARVTQTPRHKVTEMGQEVTMRCQPILGHNTVFWYRQTMMQGLELLAYFRNRAPLDDSGMPKDRFSAEMPDATLATLKIQPSEPRDSAVYFCASGGGGVGNTIYFGEGSWLTVV.